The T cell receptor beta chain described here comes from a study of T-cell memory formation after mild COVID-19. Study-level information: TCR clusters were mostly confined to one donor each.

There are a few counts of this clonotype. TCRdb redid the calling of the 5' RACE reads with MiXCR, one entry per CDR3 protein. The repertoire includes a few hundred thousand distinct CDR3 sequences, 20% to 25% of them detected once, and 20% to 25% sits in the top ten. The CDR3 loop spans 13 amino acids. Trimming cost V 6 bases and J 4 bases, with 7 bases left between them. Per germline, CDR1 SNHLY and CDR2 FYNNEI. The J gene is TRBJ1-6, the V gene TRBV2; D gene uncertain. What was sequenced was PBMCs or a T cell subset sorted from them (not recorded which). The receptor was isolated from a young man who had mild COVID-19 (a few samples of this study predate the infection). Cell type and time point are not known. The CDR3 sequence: CASRFTYNSPLHF. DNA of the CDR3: TGTGCCAGCAGGTTCACGTATAATTCACCCCTCCACTTT.